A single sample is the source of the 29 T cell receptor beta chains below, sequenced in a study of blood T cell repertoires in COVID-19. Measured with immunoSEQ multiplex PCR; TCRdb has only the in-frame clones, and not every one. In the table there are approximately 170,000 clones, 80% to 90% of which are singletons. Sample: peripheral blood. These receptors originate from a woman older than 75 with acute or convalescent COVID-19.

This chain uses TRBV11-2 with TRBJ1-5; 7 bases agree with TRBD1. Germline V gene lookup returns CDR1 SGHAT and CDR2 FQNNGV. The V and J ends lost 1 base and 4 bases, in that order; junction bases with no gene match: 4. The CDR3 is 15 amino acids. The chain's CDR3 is CASSLGGQKNQPQHF. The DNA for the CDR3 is TGTGCCAGCAGCTTAGGGGGACAGAAAAATCAGCCCCAGCATTTT.

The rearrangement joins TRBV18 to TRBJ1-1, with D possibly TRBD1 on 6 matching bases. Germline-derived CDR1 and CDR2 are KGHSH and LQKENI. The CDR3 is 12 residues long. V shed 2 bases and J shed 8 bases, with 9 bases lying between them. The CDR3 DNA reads TGTGCCAGCTCACCAGGACAGAGCGAAGCTTTCTTT. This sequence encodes CASSPGQSEAFF.

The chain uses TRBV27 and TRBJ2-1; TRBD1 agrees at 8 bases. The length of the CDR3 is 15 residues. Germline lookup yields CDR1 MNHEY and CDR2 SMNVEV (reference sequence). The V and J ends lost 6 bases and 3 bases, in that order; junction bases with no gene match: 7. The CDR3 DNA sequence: TGTGCCAGCAGGCAGACAGGGGTAGACTACAATGAGCAGTTCTTC. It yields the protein CASRQTGVDYNEQFF.

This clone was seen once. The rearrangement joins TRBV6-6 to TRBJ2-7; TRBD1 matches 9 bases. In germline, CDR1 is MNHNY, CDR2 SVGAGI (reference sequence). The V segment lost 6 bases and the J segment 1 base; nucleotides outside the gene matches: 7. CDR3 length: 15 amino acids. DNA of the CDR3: TGTGCCAGCAGGCTACAGGGGGCTGAATCCTACGAGCAGTACTTC. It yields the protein CASRLQGAESYEQYF.

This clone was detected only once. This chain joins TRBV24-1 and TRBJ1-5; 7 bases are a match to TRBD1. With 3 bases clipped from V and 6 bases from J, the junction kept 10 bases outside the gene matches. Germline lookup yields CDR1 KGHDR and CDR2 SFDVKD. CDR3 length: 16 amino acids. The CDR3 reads CATSDPRGGDSQPQHF. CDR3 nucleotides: TGTGCCACCAGTGATCCCCGAGGCGGGGACAGTCAGCCCCAGCATTTT.

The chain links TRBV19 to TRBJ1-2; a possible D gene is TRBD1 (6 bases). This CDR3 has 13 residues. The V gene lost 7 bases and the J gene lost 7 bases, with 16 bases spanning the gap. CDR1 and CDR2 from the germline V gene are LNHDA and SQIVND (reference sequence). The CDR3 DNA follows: TGTGCCAGTACCCCGGGGGGGCTTGGTGGCTACACCTTC. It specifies CASTPGGLGGYTF.

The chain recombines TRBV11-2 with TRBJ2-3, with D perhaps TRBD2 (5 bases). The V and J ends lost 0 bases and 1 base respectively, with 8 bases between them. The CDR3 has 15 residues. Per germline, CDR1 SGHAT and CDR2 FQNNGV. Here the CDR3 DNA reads TGTGCCAGCAGCTTAGAAGGGAGAGGCACAGATACGCAGTATTTT. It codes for CASSLEGRGTDTQYF.

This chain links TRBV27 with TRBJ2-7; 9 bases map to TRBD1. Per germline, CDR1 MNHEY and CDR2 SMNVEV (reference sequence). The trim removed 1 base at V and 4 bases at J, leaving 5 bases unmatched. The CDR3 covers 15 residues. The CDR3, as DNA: TGTGCCAGCAGTTTATTTACAGGGGGCAAATACGAGCAGTACTTC. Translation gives CASSLFTGGKYEQYF.

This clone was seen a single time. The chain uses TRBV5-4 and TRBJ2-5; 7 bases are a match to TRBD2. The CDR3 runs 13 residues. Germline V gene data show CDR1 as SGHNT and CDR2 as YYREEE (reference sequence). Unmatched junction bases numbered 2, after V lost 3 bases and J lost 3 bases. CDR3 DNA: TGTGCCAGCAGCTATGGACTAGAAGAGACCCAGTACTTC. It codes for CASSYGLEETQYF.

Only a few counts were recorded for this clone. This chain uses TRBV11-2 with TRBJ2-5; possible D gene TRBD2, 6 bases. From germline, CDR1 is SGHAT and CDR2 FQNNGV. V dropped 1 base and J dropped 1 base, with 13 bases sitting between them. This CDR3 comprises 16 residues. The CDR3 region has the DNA TGTGCCAGCAGCTTAGGGGCTAGCGACCCCCAAGAGACCCAGTACTTC. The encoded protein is CASSLGASDPQETQYF.

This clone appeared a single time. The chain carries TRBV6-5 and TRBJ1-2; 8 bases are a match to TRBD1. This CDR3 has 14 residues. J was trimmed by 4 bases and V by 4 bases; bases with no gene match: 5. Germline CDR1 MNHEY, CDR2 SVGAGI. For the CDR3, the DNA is TGTGCCAGCAGTTTGACTGGGACAGGCTATGGCTACACCTTC. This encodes CASSLTGTGYGYTF.

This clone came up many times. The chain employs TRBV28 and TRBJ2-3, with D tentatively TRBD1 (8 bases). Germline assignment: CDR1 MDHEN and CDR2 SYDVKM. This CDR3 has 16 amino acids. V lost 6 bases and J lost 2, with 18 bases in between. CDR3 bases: TGTGCCAGCAGCGGGAACACAGGGGGGGACACAGATACGCAGTATTTT. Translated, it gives CASSGNTGGDTDTQYF.

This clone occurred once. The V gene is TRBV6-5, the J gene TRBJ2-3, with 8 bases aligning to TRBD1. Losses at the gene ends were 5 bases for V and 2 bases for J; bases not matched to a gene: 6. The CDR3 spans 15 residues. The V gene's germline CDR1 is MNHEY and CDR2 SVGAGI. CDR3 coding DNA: TGTGCCAGCAGTCCCGGGACAGGAGACACAGATACGCAGTATTTT. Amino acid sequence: CASSPGTGDTDTQYF.

CDR3 residues: CAWSVGLAGYNEQFF. In nucleotides, the CDR3 is TGTGCCTGGAGTGTAGGACTAGCGGGTTACAATGAGCAGTTCTTC. The chain recombines TRBV30 with TRBJ2-1; TRBD2 aligns across 11 bases. CDR3 length equals 15 residues. V gave up 0 bases and J gave up 4 bases; unmatched junction bases: 2. Germline loops: CDR1 GTSNPN, CDR2 SVGIG (reference sequence).

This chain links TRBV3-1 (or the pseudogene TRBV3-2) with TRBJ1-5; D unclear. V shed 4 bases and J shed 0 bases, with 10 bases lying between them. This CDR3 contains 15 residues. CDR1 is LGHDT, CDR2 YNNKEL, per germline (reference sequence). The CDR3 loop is CASSPTVYSNQPQHF. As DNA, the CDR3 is TGTGCCAGCAGCCCCACAGTCTATAGCAATCAGCCCCAGCATTTT.

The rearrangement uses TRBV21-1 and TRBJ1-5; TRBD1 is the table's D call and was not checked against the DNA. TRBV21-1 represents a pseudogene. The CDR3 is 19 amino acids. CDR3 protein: CASSRGAGQLPRWNQPQHF. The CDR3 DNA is TGTGCCAGCAGTCGTGGGGCGGGACAGCTCCCTAGGTGGAATCAGCCCCAGCATTTT.

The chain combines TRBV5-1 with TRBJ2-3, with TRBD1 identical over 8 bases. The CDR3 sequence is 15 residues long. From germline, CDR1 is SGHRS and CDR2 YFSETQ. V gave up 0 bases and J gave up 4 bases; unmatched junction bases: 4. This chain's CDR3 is CASSLVSGGPDTQYF. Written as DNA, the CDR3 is TGCGCCAGCAGCTTGGTGTCAGGGGGCCCAGATACGCAGTATTTT. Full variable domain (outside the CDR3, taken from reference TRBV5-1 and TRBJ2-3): KAGVTQTPRYLIKTRGQQVTLSCSPISGHRSVSWYQQTPGQGLQFLFEYFSETQRNKGNFPGRFSGRQFSNSRSEMNVSTLELGDSALYLCASSLVSGGPDTQYFGPGTRLTVL.

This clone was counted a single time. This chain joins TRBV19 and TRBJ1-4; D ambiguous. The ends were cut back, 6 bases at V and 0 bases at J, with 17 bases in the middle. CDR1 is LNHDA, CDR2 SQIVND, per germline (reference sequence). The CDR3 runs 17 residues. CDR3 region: CASSRTLLGATNEKLFF. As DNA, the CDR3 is TGTGCCAGTAGCCGCACCCTCCTCGGGGCAACTAATGAAAAACTGTTTTTT.

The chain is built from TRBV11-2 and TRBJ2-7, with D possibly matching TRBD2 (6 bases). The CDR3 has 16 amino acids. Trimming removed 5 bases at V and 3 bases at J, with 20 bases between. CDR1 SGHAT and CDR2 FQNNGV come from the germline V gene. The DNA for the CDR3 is TGTGCCAGCAGCCCCTCCCTGGGGACTTCACTCTACGAGCAGTACTTC. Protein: CASSPSLGTSLYEQYF.

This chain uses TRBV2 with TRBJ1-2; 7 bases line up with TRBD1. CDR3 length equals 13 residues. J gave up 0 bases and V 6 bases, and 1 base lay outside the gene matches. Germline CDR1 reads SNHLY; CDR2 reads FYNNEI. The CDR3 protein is CASSGQANYGYTF. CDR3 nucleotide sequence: TGTGCCAGCAGCGGACAGGCTAACTATGGCTACACCTTC. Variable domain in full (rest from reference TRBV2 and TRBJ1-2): EPEVTQTPSHQVTQMGQEVILRCVPISNHLYFYWYRQILGQKVEFLVSFYNNEISEKSEIFDDQFSVERPDGSNFTLKIRSTKLEDSAMYFCASSGQANYGYTFGSGTRLTVV.

The CDR3 bases are TGTGCCAGCAGCACTTCCCCACGGGGTTGGGGCGAGCAGTACTTC. This sequence encodes CASSTSPRGWGEQYF. The V and J genes are TRBV5-5 and TRBJ2-7; possible D gene TRBD2, 5 bases. V dropped 4 bases and J dropped 6 bases, with 20 bases sitting between them. CDR1 and CDR2 from the germline V gene are SGHKS and YYEKEE (reference sequence). CDR3 length: 15 residues. Variable domain in full (rest from reference TRBV5-5 and TRBJ2-7): DAGVTQSPTHLIKTRGQQVTLRCSPISGHKSVSWYQQVLGQGPQFIFQYYEKEERGRGNFPDRFSARQFPNYSSELNVNALLLGDSALYLCASSTSPRGWGEQYFGPGTRLTVT.

As DNA, the CDR3 is TGCAGCGTTGGTTATTCCTACGAGCAGTACTTC. This encodes CSVGYSYEQYF. This chain connects TRBV29-1 to TRBJ2-7; D gene ambiguous. Trimming cost V 4 bases and J 1 base, with 5 bases left between them. Germline V gene lookup returns CDR1 SQVTM and CDR2 ANQGSEA. The CDR3 is 11 amino acids.

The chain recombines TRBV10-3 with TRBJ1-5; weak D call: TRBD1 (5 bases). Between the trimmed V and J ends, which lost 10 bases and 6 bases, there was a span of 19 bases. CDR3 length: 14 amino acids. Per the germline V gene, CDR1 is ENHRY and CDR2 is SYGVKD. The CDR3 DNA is TGTGCCACGCATGCCGGGGGGGTGCTTCAGCCCCAGCATTTT. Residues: CATHAGGVLQPQHF.

CDR3 bases: TGTGCCAGCAGCCAAGTGATTCGTAGGGACAGGGGTTCCGGCGGGGAGCTGTTTTTT. This gives the protein CASSQVIRRDRGSGGELFF. V usage is TRBV4-2 and J usage is TRBJ2-2; 10 bases line up with TRBD1. Germline V gene data show CDR1 as LGHNA and CDR2 as YNFKEQ. The V segment lost 1 base and the J segment 7 bases; nucleotides outside the gene matches: 15. The CDR3 has 19 amino acids.

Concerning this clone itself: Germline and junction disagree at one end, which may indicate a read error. The CDR3, as DNA: TGTGCCAGCAGTGAAATCGCGGTACAAGGGACCCAGTACTTC. This gives the protein CASSEIAVQGTQYF. The chain links TRBV2 to TRBJ2-5, with D hard to call. Germline CDR1 reads SNHLY; CDR2 reads FYNNEI. This CDR3 is built from 14 residues.

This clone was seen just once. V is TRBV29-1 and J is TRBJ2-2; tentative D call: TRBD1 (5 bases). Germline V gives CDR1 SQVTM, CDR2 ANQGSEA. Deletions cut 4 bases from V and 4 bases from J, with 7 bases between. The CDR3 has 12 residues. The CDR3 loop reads CSVGQITGELFF. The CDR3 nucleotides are TGCAGCGTTGGACAGATCACCGGGGAGCTGTTTTTT.

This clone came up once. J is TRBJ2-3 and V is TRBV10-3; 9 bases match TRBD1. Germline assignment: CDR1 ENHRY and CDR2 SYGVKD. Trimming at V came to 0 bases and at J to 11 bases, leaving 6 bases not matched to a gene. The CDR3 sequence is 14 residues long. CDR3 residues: CAISESAGQGVQYF. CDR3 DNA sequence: TGTGCCATCAGTGAGTCGGCGGGACAGGGCGTGCAGTATTTT.

CDR3 amino acids: CASSLGLAGPNTGELFF. The CDR3 bases are TGTGCCAGCAGCTTAGGACTAGCGGGGCCCAACACCGGGGAGCTGTTTTTT. The genes are TRBV7-6 and TRBJ2-2, with 11 bases lining up with TRBD2. This CDR3 is 17 amino acids long. Germline values: CDR1 SGHVS, CDR2 FNYEAQ. V shed 1 base, J shed 2 bases, and the junction held 3 bases outside the gene matches.

CDR3 protein: CAWSVRVLAGGAEQYF. The CDR3 bases are TGTGCCTGGAGTGTCAGGGTCCTAGCGGGGGGCGCCGAGCAGTACTTC. The chain employs TRBV30 and TRBJ2-7; TRBD2 matches 11 bases. Per the germline V gene, CDR1 is GTSNPN and CDR2 is SVGIG (reference sequence). V was pared by 0 bases and J by 6 bases, with 10 bases of the junction left unmatched. The CDR3 covers 16 residues. Full variable domain (remainder filled in from reference TRBV30 and TRBJ2-7): SQTIHQWPATLVQPVGSPLSLECTVEGTSNPNLYWYRQAAGRGLQLLFYSVGIGQISSEVPQNLSASRPQDRQFILSSKKLLLSDSGFYLCAWSVRVLAGGAEQYFGPGTRLTVT.